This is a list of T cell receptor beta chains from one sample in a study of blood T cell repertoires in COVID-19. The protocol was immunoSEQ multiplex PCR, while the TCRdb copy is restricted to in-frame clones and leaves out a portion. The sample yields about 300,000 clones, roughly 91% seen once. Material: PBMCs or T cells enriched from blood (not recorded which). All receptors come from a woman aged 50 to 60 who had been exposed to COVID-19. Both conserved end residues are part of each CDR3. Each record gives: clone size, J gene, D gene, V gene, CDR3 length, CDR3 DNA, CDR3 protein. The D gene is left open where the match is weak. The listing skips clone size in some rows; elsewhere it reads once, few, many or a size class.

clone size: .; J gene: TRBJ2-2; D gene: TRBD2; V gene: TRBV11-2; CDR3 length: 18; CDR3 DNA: TGTGCCAGCAGCCCAAGTACAGGACTAGCGGAGAACACCGGGGAGCTGTTTTTT; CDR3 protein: CASSPSTGLAENTGELFF
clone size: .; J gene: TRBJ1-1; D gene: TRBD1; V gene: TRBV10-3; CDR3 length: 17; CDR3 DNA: TGTGCCATCAGTGCTGGGACAGGGCTGGACCTTGGCACTGAAGCTTTCTTT; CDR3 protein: CAISAGTGLDLGTEAFF
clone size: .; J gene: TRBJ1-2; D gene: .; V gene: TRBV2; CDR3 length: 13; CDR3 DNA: TGTGCCAGCAGTATAACCAGGGGAGATGGCTACACCTTC; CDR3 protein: CASSITRGDGYTF
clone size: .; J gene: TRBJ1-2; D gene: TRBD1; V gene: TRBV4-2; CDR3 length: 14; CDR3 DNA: TGTGCCAGCAGCCTCGGACAGGGGATTAATGGCTACACCTTC; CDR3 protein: CASSLGQGINGYTF
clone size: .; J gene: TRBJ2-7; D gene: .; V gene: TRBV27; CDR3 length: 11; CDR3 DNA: TGTGCCAGCAGTAACTACTACGAGCAGTACTTC; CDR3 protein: CASSNYYEQYF
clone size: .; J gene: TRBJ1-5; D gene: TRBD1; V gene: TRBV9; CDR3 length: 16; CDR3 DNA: TGTGCCAGCAGCGTAGGGGACAGTCTGAGCAATCAGCCCCAGCATTTT; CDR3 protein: CASSVGDSLSNQPQHF
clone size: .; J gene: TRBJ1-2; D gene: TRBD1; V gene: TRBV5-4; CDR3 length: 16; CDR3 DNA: TGTGCCAGCAGCGACGGACAGGGGGCTATTAGCTATGGCTACACCTTC; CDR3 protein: CASSDGQGAISYGYTF
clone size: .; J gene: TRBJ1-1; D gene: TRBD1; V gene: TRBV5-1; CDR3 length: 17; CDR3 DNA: TGCGCCAGCAGCTTGGTGGGAATAGGGACAGGGAACACTGAAGCTTTCTTT; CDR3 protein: CASSLVGIGTGNTEAFF
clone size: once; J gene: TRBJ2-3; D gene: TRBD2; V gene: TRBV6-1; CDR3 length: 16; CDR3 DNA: TGTGCCAGCAGTGAAGTCGGCGGGGGGGCCTCAGATACGCAGTATTTT; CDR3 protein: CASSEVGGGASDTQYF
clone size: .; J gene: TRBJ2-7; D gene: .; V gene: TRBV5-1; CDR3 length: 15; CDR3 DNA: TGCGCCAGCAGCTTGGGGACAACCGCGTCCTACGAGCAGTACTTC; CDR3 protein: CASSLGTTASYEQYF